This T cell receptor (beta chain) was sequenced for a study of neurological immune-mediated disorders. The overall study: Relapsing-remitting disease affected about 31, and secondary progressive 3, of around 34 multiple sclerosis patients.

This clonotype was counted only a few times. Its antigen is not identified. Sequencing of 15-18 subjects in each run yielded over 190 million TCR-beta sequences. TCRdb analysed the 5' RACE reads with MiXCR anew, one entry per CDR3 protein. The sample includes nearly 60,000 distinct CDR3 sequences, 3% to 4% of them seen just once. The study, taken as a whole, reports: Association of the multiple sclerosis repertoire cluster with clinical or MRI features was not observed for any feature. None of the CDR3 amino acid sequences of expanded clones were shared across subjects, and this suggested private repertoires in all groups.

Sample: PBMCs. The origin of this receptor is a woman in her sixties with multiple sclerosis.

CDR3 DNA: TGTGCCAGCAGTGCGACAGAAGGGGGCTTTGAGCAGTTCTTC. It yields the protein CASSATEGGFEQFF. The chain couples TRBV6-4 to TRBJ2-1, with TRBD1 identical over 7 bases. V shed 4 bases, J shed 9 bases, and the junction held 9 bases outside the gene matches. The CDR3 is 14 amino acids. CDR1 is MRHNA, CDR2 SNTAGT, per germline.